These 14 T cell receptor beta chains originate from one sample sequenced in a study of CD8+ T cells in alopecia areata. Treatment specified: oral pan-JAK inhibitor, 5-10 mg twice daily. In each case, RNA was isolated and then reverse transcribed into cDNA as the sequencing template. Libraries were prepared by immunoSEQ multiplex PCR; TCRdb keeps only in-frame clonotypes and omits some of them. This table has some 170,000 clones, around 58% appearing once. Sequences were derived from CD4+ T cells sorted from blood, sampled at approximately week 60, from a patient treated with tofacitinib. All receptors come from a human donor with alopecia areata.

The chain combines TRBV6-6 with TRBJ2-2, with 10 bases fitting TRBD1. The V and J ends lost 6 bases and 6 bases, in that order; junction bases with no gene match: 7. The germline V gene encodes CDR1 MNHNY and CDR2 SVGAGI (reference sequence). The CDR3 runs to 15 residues. The DNA for the CDR3 is TGTGCCAGCAGAGCCGGGACAGGGGTCTCCGGGGAGCTGTTTTTT. This sequence encodes CASRAGTGVSGELFF.

This chain links TRBV19 with TRBJ2-3, with TRBD2 matching over 9 bases. The CDR3 consists of 17 residues. Germline V gene lookup returns CDR1 LNHDA and CDR2 SQIVND (reference sequence). V lost 3 bases and J lost 3; bases outside the gene matches: 10. The CDR3 nucleotides are TGTGCCAGTAGTATTCTCCCCGGAGCGGGGGGAACAGATACGCAGTATTTT. Translated, it gives CASSILPGAGGTDTQYF.

This chain uses TRBV7-9 with TRBJ2-7; D might be TRBD2 (7 bases). CDR3 length: 15 residues. Germline CDR1 reads SEHNR; CDR2 reads FQNEAQ (reference sequence). V gave up 8 bases and J gave up 1 base, with 18 bases separating them. This CDR3 reads CASGLGGDRSYEQYF. In DNA, the CDR3 is TGTGCCAGCGGATTAGGGGGGGATCGGTCCTACGAGCAGTACTTC.

CDR3 in amino acids: CAWSVLLTDTQYF. CDR3 nucleotides: TGTGCCTGGAGTGTACTTTTGACAGATACGCAGTATTTT. The chain couples TRBV30 to TRBJ2-3; D unresolved. Trimming cost V 0 bases and J 3 bases, with 7 bases left between them. The CDR3 length is 13 residues. The germline gives CDR1 GTSNPN, CDR2 SVGIG (reference sequence). Full variable domain (rest looked up from reference TRBV30 and TRBJ2-3): SQTIHQWPATLVQPVGSPLSLECTVEGTSNPNLYWYRQAAGRGLQLLFYSVGIGQISSEVPQNLSASRPQDRQFILSSKKLLLSDSGFYLCAWSVLLTDTQYFGPGTRLTVL.

The rearrangement joins TRBV23-1 to TRBJ1-6; the match to TRBD1 covers 7 bases. TRBV23-1 falls under the ORF class, with uncertain function. CDR3 length: 16 amino acids. Trimming cost V 0 bases and J 5 bases; bases outside gene matches: 4. CDR3 nucleotide sequence: TGCGCCAGCAGTCAATCGTGGGACAGCAATAATTCACCCCTCCACTTT. It codes for CASSQSWDSNNSPLHF.

The sample holds one count of this clone. The chain employs TRBV30 and TRBJ2-2, with 9 bases that match TRBD2. From germline, CDR1 is GTSNPN and CDR2 SVGIG (reference sequence). The CDR3 loop spans 14 amino acids. V shed 4 bases, J shed 7 bases, and the junction held 7 bases outside the gene matches. The CDR3 region is CAWIAGAGSGELFF. The CDR3 nucleotides read TGTGCCTGGATAGCGGGGGCTGGGAGCGGGGAGCTGTTTTTT. The full variable domain, its missing parts supplied by reference TRBV30 and TRBJ2-2, is SQTIHQWPATLVQPVGSPLSLECTVEGTSNPNLYWYRQAAGRGLQLLFYSVGIGQISSEVPQNLSASRPQDRQFILSSKKLLLSDSGFYLCAWIAGAGSGELFFGEGSRLTVL.

The chain carries TRBV29-1 and TRBJ1-3; no firm D call. The germline V gene encodes CDR1 SQVTM and CDR2 ANQGSEA. The CDR3 runs to 13 residues. V shed 2 bases and J shed 2 bases, with 7 bases lying between them. The CDR3: CSVEYPPGNTIYF. DNA of the CDR3: TGCAGCGTTGAATACCCCCCTGGAAACACCATATATTTT.

This chain connects TRBV15 to TRBJ2-3; D might be TRBD1 (6 bases). The V gene's germline CDR1 is LNHNV and CDR2 YYDKDF (reference sequence). The V gene lost 0 bases and the J gene lost 3 bases, with 13 bases spanning the gap. The CDR3 totals 16 residues. This CDR3 is CATSREIGQLTDTQYF. The CDR3 DNA sequence: TGTGCCACCAGCAGAGAAATTGGACAGTTGACAGATACGCAGTATTTT. Drawing the rest from reference TRBV15 and TRBJ2-3, the complete variable domain is DAMVIQNPRYQVTQFGKPVTLSCSQTLNHNVMYWYQQKSSQAPKLLFHYYDKDFNNEADTPDNFQSRRPNTSFCFLDIRSPGLGDTAMYLCATSREIGQLTDTQYFGPGTRLTVL.

The sample holds one count of this clone. Other nucleotide sequences in the sample specify the same CDR3. CDR3 loop: CATSREPSGSYEQYF. In nucleotides, the CDR3 is TGTGCCACCAGCAGAGAGCCTAGCGGCTCCTACGAGCAGTACTTC. The gene calls are TRBV15 and TRBJ2-7; TRBD2 aligns across 7 bases. This CDR3 has 15 residues. The V gene's germline CDR1 is LNHNV and CDR2 YYDKDF (reference sequence). After removal of 0 bases from V and 0 bases from J, the junction contained 2 bases not matched to a gene.

This chain links TRBV7-9 with TRBJ2-3, with unresolved D. Germline CDR1 reads SEHNR; CDR2 reads FQNEAQ (reference sequence). This CDR3 region has 12 residues. V lost 7 bases to trimming and J lost 0 bases, with 5 bases between them. The CDR3 here is CASTDSTDTQYF. The DNA of the CDR3 is TGTGCCAGCACCGATAGCACAGATACGCAGTATTTT. Complete variable domain (other parts from reference TRBV7-9 and TRBJ2-3): DTGVSQNPRHKITKRGQNVTFRCDPISEHNRLYWYRQTLGQGPEFLTYFQNEAQLEKSRLLSDRFSAERPKGSFSTLEIQRTEQGDSAMYLCASTDSTDTQYFGPGTRLTVL.

V is TRBV7-3 and J is TRBJ2-6, with unresolved D. V was clipped by 4 bases and J by 1 base, with 11 bases between them. The CDR3 sequence is 16 residues long. Germline V gene sequence: CDR1 SGHTA, CDR2 FQGTGA. The CDR3 loop reads CASSSGHLSGANVLTF. The CDR3 DNA sequence: TGTGCCAGCAGCTCCGGCCATTTGTCTGGGGCCAACGTCCTGACTTTC.

This chain joins TRBV30 and TRBJ1-5; D perhaps matches TRBD1 (6 bases). The germline gives CDR1 GTSNPN, CDR2 SVGIG (reference sequence). The CDR3 sequence is 14 residues long. With 4 bases removed from V and 2 bases from J, the gap between germline ends came to 12 bases. The CDR3 sequence: CAWNTGQGNQPQHF. The CDR3 DNA reads TGTGCCTGGAATACAGGGCAGGGCAATCAGCCCCAGCATTTT.

This chain joins TRBV5-1 and TRBJ1-1; D call uncertain. The CDR3 consists of 15 residues. Trimming pared 2 bases from V and 3 bases from J, leaving 14 bases between. CDR1 and CDR2 from the germline V gene are SGHRS and YFSETQ. The CDR3 spells CASSLKHWVDTEAFF. Here the CDR3 DNA reads TGCGCCAGCAGCTTAAAACATTGGGTGGACACTGAAGCTTTCTTT.

This clone appeared a few times. The chain recombines TRBV29-1 with TRBJ2-7; no clear D. Germline V gene data show CDR1 as SQVTM and CDR2 as ANQGSEA. This CDR3 is built from 13 residues. Deletions cut 6 bases from V and 2 bases from J, with 14 bases between. The CDR3 is CSVSGRATYEQYF. DNA of the CDR3: TGCAGCGTCTCAGGTCGGGCCACCTACGAGCAGTACTTC.